The clone carrying this T cell receptor beta chain was observed once. The antigen remains unidentified. These data come from a study of cytomegalovirus exposure and HLA in healthy donors. Across the whole study: A preliminary data release comprised 80 million to 95 million unique TCRs obtained from HLA-typed donors. Study-wide results and limits: A later analysis appeared to link common viral pathogens to several of the most significant clusters.

The J segment lost 6 bases and the V segment lost 4 bases, leaving 9 bases of the junction unmatched. The length of the CDR3 is 15 residues. CDR1 is SGHRS and CDR2 is YFSETQ in the germline V gene. The primer mix had 60 Vbeta and 13 Jbeta primers. Generated by immunoSEQ multiplex PCR, the TCRdb table keeps only in-frame clones and is missing some. The sample holds tens of thousands of clones, roughly 80% seen once. The sequence was obtained from a woman aged 40-49 years in good health and CMV-seropositive. Sequencing was done on a sample of PBMCs. J is TRBJ2-1 and V is TRBV5-1; 8 bases are a match to TRBD2. The chain's CDR3 is CASSAGGAGGNEQFF. In DNA form, the CDR3 reads TGCGCCAGCAGCGCCGGGGGGGCCGGGGGCAATGAGCAGTTCTTC.